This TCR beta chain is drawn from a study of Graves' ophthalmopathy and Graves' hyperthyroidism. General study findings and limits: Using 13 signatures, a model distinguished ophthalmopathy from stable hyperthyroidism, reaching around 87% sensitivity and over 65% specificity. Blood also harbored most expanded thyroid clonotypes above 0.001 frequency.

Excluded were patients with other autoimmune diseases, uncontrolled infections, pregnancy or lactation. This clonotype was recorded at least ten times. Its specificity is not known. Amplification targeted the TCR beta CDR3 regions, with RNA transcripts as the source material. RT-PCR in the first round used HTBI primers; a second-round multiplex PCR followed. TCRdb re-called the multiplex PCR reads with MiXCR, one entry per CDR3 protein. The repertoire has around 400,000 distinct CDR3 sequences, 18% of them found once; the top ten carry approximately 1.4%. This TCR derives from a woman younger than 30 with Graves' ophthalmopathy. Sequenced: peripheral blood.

As DNA, the CDR3 is TGTGCCAGCAGTTACAGGGGAGCCCGTCAAGAGACCCAGTACTTC. Translation: CASSYRGARQETQYF. The gene calls are TRBV6-5 and TRBJ2-5; D possibly matches TRBD1 or TRBD2 (5 bases each). Germline lookup yields CDR1 MNHEY and CDR2 SVGAGI. Between the trimmed V and J ends, which lost 2 bases and 2 bases, there was a span of 12 bases. The length of the CDR3 is 15 residues.